This T cell receptor (beta chain) emerged from a study of cytomegalovirus exposure and HLA in healthy donors. The sample holds one count of this clone. Antigen specificity is unknown. The study, taken as a whole, reports: Per published accounts, TCR beta sequences correctly predicted the HLA-A and HLA-B alleles of most subjects.

The PCR had 60 Vbeta and 13 Jbeta primers. Generated by immunoSEQ multiplex PCR, the TCRdb table keeps only in-frame clones and is missing some. The repertoire holds 220,000 or so clones, about 75% seen once, with under 2% in the top ten. V shed 2 bases and J shed 0 bases, with 15 bases lying between them. The CDR3 is made up of 18 amino acids. Germline lookup yields CDR1 SGHTS and CDR2 YDEGEE. This TCR was sampled from a woman aged 30 to 39 in good health and CMV-seronegative. The chain uses TRBV5-8 and TRBJ2-6; D may be TRBD1 (6 bases). Sequences were obtained from PBMCs. The CDR3, as DNA: TGTGCCAGCAGCTTTGCCCCGGACAGATCCTCTGGGGCCAACGTCCTGACTTTC. As protein: CASSFAPDRSSGANVLTF. The full variable domain, its missing parts supplied by reference TRBV5-8 and TRBJ2-6, is EAGVTQSPTHLIKTRGQQATLRCSPISGHTSVYWYQQALGLGLQFLLWYDEGEERNRGNFPPRFSGRQFPNYSSELNVNALELEDSALYLCASSFAPDRSSGANVLTFGAGSRLTVL.